The clone carrying this T cell receptor (beta chain) was seen repeatedly, ten times or more. Antigen: not known. TCRdb independently ran MiXCR on the reads; one entry per CDR3 protein. The data show approximately 770,000 distinct CDR3 sequences, with almost 30% seen just once and 13% held by the top ten. These data are taken from a study of T cell repertoires in cytomegalovirus infection. Study-level findings and limits: The ex vivo response showed dominance by HLA-C-restricted CMV-specific TCR beta clonotypes.

The clonotype was recovered from a human donor in good health (CMV status not recorded). Some clones in this sample may be carry-over from other donors' samples. Sequences were derived from cultured CD8+ T cells from PBMCs, sampled from culture after CMV antigen stimulation.

The CDR3 DNA sequence: TGTGCCAGCAGCTTATGGGGGCCGGGGAGGGAGCAGTACTTC. It encodes CASSLWGPGREQYF. The J gene is TRBJ2-7, the V gene TRBV7-6; possibly TRBD1 or TRBD2 for D (6 bases each). The CDR3 covers 14 residues. V was pared by 2 bases and J by 7 bases, with 15 bases between. From germline, CDR1 is SGHVS and CDR2 FNYEAQ.